One sample yielded the 17 T cell receptor beta chains listed below, sequenced in a study of control samples from healthy donors and cancer patients. Data came from immunoSEQ multiplex PCR; TCRdb stores just in-frame clones and leaves some out. Of some 120,000 clones listed, about 92% are singletons. The sequencing sample was made of PBMCs. The source is a man aged 45-65 years with head and neck cancer.

This chain joins TRBV19 and TRBJ2-2; TRBD2 matches 9 bases. The length of the CDR3 is 15 residues. Germline V gene data show CDR1 as LNHDA and CDR2 as SQIVND (reference sequence). The trim removed 4 bases at V and 4 bases at J, leaving 4 bases unmatched. The CDR3 sequence is CASSSGGGGTGELFF. CDR3 in DNA: TGTGCCAGTAGTAGCGGCGGGGGGGGCACCGGGGAGCTGTTTTTT.

The chain recombines TRBV7-8 with TRBJ2-5; D gene unclear. Germline V gene sequence: CDR1 SGHVS, CDR2 FQNEAQ. V lost 3 bases and J 1 base, leaving 0 bases between the germline ends. This CDR3 is built from 11 residues. CDR3 nucleotides: TGTGCCAGCAGCTTCCAAGAGACCCAGTACTTC. It is translated as CASSFQETQYF.

This clone was recorded once. This chain connects TRBV5-1 to TRBJ1-2; 8 bases agree with TRBD1. CDR3 length: 15 amino acids. The J segment lost 4 bases and the V segment lost 4 bases, leaving 9 bases of the junction unmatched. Germline V gives CDR1 SGHRS, CDR2 YFSETQ. The CDR3 sequence: CASSLGQGSFYGYTF. The CDR3 coding sequence is TGCGCCAGCAGCCTCGGACAGGGTTCATTCTATGGCTACACCTTC. Using reference TRBV5-1 and TRBJ1-2 for the parts outside the CDR3, the full variable domain is KAGVTQTPRYLIKTRGQQVTLSCSPISGHRSVSWYQQTPGQGLQFLFEYFSETQRNKGNFPGRFSGRQFSNSRSEMNVSTLELGDSALYLCASSLGQGSFYGYTFGSGTRLTVV.

The V gene is TRBV9, the J gene TRBJ1-3; 9 nucleotides align to TRBD1. The CDR3 contains 15 residues. Per germline, CDR1 SGDLS and CDR2 YYNGEE. J lost 4 bases, V lost 3 bases, and 5 bases had no gene match. Written as DNA, the CDR3 is TGTGCCAGCAGCGGGACAGGGGTGTACGGAAACACCATATATTTT. Protein: CASSGTGVYGNTIYF.

This chain connects TRBV7-2 to TRBJ1-2; D might be TRBD1 (5 bases). The V and J ends lost 6 bases and 5 bases respectively, with 19 bases between them. The germline gives CDR1 SGHTA, CDR2 FQGNSA. This CDR3 has 15 residues. The CDR3 region is CASRDAKGPTYGYTF. The CDR3 nucleotides are TGTGCCAGCAGGGATGCAAAGGGACCGACTTATGGCTACACCTTC.

This chain uses TRBV6-6 with TRBJ2-1; D remains ambiguous. Germline V lookup: CDR1 MNHNY, CDR2 SVGAGI (reference sequence). Trimming removed 0 bases at V and 9 bases at J, with 3 bases between. This CDR3 has 11 residues. In DNA, the CDR3 is TGTGCCAGCAGTTACTCTAGTGAGCAGTTCTTC. Translating gives CASSYSSEQFF.

The chain has TRBV9 and TRBJ2-6, with D perhaps given as TRBD1 or TRBD2 (6 bases each). The CDR3 loop spans 16 amino acids. Germline V gene lookup returns CDR1 SGDLS and CDR2 YYNGEE. The V end was cut by 3 bases, the J end by 0 bases, with 10 bases between. CDR3 in amino acids: CASSGGGGSGANVLTF. CDR3 sequence (DNA): TGTGCCAGCAGCGGAGGAGGGGGCTCTGGGGCCAACGTCCTGACTTTC.

The V gene is TRBV18, the J gene TRBJ2-1, with D unclear. The CDR3 covers 13 residues. V lost 5 bases and J lost 9, with 14 bases in between. Looked up from germline, CDR1 is KGHSH and CDR2 is LQKENI. CDR3 loop: CASSTNKGSEQFF. CDR3 sequence (DNA): TGTGCCAGCTCAACCAATAAGGGATCTGAGCAGTTCTTC.

The chain employs TRBV6-5 and TRBJ1-1; possible D gene TRBD1, 5 bases. The germline CDR1 and CDR2 sequences are MNHEY and SVGAGI. CDR3 size: 14 residues. The CDR3 sequence is CVKKGASMNTEAFF. CDR3 coding DNA: TGTGTCAAGAAAGGGGCGTCTATGAACACTGAAGCTTTCTTT.

The chain uses TRBV11-2 and TRBJ2-5; 9 bases agree with TRBD1. Germline values: CDR1 SGHAT, CDR2 FQNNGV. V shed 5 bases and J 5 bases; nucleotides not matched to a gene: 9. CDR3 length: 15 residues. The CDR3 reads CASSLQGQGPETQYF. In DNA form, the CDR3 reads TGTGCCAGCAGCCTACAGGGACAGGGACCGGAGACCCAGTACTTC.

The J gene is TRBJ2-1, the V gene TRBV7-6; 9 bases are a match to TRBD1. CDR3 size: 15 residues. Losses at the gene ends were 2 bases for V and 5 bases for J; bases not matched to a gene: 4. CDR1 is SGHVS and CDR2 is FNYEAQ in the germline V gene. CDR3: CASSLLDRGNNEQFF. The CDR3 nucleotides read TGTGCCAGCAGCTTACTGGACAGGGGAAACAATGAGCAGTTCTTC.

This chain links TRBV7-2 with TRBJ2-5, with 7 bases that match TRBD2. Germline trimming cut 1 base from V and 8 bases from J; bases unmatched to any gene: 7. The V gene's germline CDR1 is SGHTA and CDR2 FQGNSA. The CDR3 is made up of 14 amino acids. The CDR3 DNA reads as TGTGCCAGCAGCTTAGAACTCGGCGGGGGTACCCAGTACTTC. Translation gives CASSLELGGGTQYF.

The chain joins TRBV7-9 to TRBJ1-2; tentatively, D is TRBD1 (6 bases). Germline assignment: CDR1 SEHNR and CDR2 FQNEAQ (reference sequence). The V end lost 7 bases, the J end lost 7 bases, and 25 bases lay between the germline ends. The length of the CDR3 is 16 residues. CDR3 DNA sequence: TGTGCCAGCACCAAAAACGCTAGGGGGGTAGTCTTTGGCTACACCTTC. Translation gives CASTKNARGVVFGYTF. The entire variable domain, with the rest obtained from reference TRBV7-9 and TRBJ1-2, is as follows: DTGVSQNPRHKITKRGQNVTFRCDPISEHNRLYWYRQTLGQGPEFLTYFQNEAQLEKSRLLSDRFSAERPKGSFSTLEIQRTEQGDSAMYLCASTKNARGVVFGYTFGSGTRLTVV.

This clone was counted a single time. The genes are TRBV11-3 and TRBJ2-2; D gene ambiguous. Germline lookup yields CDR1 SGHNT and CDR2 YENEEA. The CDR3 sequence is 12 residues long. V gave up 5 bases and J gave up 7 bases, with 8 bases separating them. The CDR3 region is CASSVEVGELFF. DNA for the CDR3: TGTGCCAGCAGCGTCGAGGTCGGGGAGCTGTTTTTT.

The rearrangement uses TRBV30 and TRBJ1-4, with D perhaps TRBD1 (6 bases). The CDR3 length is 14 residues. CDR1 and CDR2 from the germline V gene are GTSNPN and SVGIG (reference sequence). Trimming pared 0 bases from V and 6 bases from J, leaving 11 bases between. CDR3 protein: CAWSVAAGDEKLFF. The CDR3 nucleotides read TGTGCCTGGAGTGTAGCGGCAGGGGATGAAAAACTGTTTTTT.

This sequence joins TRBV30 and TRBJ2-2, with D possibly TRBD1 on 5 matching bases. The V gene lost 2 bases and the J gene lost 6 bases, with 13 bases spanning the gap. The germline V gene encodes CDR1 GTSNPN and CDR2 SVGIG (reference sequence). The CDR3 is 14 amino acids. The chain's CDR3 is CAWSLTVTAGELFF. DNA of the CDR3: TGTGCCTGGAGTTTGACAGTAACGGCCGGGGAGCTGTTTTTT. Drawing the rest from reference TRBV30 and TRBJ2-2, the complete variable domain is SQTIHQWPATLVQPVGSPLSLECTVEGTSNPNLYWYRQAAGRGLQLLFYSVGIGQISSEVPQNLSASRPQDRQFILSSKKLLLSDSGFYLCAWSLTVTAGELFFGEGSRLTVL.

This clone has just one count. Germline is not matched at one junction end, which may reflect a read error. This chain joins TRBV7-9 and TRBJ2-7; possibly TRBD1 for D (5 bases). Germline loops: CDR1 SEHNR, CDR2 FQNEAQ (reference sequence). The length of the CDR3 is 14 residues. The CDR3 sequence: CASSLVAPGYQLSF. CDR3 DNA: TGTGCCAGCAGCTTAGTGGCCCCAGGGTACCAATTATCCTTC. The full variable domain, rest sourced from reference TRBV7-9 and TRBJ2-7, is DTGVSQNPRHKITKRGQNVTFRCDPISEHNRLYWYRQTLGQGPEFLTYFQNEAQLEKSRLLSDRFSAERPKGSFSTLEIQRTEQGDSAMYLCASSLVAPGYQLSFGPGTRLTVT.